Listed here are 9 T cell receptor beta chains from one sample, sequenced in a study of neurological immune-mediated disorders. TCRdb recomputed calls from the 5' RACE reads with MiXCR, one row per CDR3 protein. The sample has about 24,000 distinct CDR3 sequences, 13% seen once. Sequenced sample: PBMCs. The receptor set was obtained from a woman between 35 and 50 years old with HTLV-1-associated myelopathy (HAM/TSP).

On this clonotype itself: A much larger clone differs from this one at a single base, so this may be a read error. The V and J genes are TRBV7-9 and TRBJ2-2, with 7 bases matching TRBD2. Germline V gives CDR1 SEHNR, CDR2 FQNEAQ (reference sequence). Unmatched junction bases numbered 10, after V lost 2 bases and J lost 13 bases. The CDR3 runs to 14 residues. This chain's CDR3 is CASSLRGVGGSLFF. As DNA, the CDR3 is TGTGCCAGCAGCTTACGAGGTGTCGGGGGGTCGCTGTTTTTT.

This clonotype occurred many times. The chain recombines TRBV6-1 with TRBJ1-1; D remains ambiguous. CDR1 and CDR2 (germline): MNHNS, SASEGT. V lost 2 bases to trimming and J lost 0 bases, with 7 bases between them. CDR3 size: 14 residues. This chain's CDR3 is CASSEKGLNTEAFF. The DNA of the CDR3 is TGTGCCAGCAGTGAAAAGGGTCTGAACACTGAAGCTTTCTTT.

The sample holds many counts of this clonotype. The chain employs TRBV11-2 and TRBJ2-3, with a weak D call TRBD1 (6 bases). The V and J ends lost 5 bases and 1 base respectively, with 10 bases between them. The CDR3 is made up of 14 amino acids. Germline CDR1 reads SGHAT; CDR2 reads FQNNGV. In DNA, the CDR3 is TGTGCCAGCAGCCCCTGGACAGGCACAGATACGCAGTATTTT. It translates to CASSPWTGTDTQYF.

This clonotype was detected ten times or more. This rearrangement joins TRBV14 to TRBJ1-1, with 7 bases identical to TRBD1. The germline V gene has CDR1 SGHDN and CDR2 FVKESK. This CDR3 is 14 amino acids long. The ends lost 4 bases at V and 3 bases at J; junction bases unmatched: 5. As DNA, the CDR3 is TGTGCCAGCAGCCCAGGGGACAGATACACTGAAGCTTTCTTT. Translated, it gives CASSPGDRYTEAFF.

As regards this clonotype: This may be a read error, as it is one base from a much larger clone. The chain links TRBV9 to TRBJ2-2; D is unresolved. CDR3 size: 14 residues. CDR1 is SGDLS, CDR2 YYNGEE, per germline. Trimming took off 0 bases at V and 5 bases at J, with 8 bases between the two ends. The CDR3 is CASSVEVGTGELFF. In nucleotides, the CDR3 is TGTGCCAGCAGCGTAGAGGTGGGAACCGGGGAGCTGTTTTTT.

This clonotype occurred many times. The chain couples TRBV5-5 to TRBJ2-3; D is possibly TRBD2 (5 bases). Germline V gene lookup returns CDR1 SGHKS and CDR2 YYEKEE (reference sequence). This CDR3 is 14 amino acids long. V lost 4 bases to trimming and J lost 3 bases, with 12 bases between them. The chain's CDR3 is CASSPVALTDTQYF. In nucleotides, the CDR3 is TGTGCCAGCAGCCCTGTAGCGCTAACAGATACGCAGTATTTT.

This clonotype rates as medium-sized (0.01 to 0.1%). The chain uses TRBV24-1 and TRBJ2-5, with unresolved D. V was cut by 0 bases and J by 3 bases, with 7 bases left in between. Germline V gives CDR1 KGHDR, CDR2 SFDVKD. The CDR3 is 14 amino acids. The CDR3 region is CATSDLKGEETQYF. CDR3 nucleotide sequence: TGTGCCACCAGTGATTTGAAAGGAGAAGAGACCCAGTACTTC.

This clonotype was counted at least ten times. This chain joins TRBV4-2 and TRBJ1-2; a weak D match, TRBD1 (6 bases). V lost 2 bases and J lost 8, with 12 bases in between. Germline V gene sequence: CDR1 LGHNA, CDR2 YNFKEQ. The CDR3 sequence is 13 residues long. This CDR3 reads CASSQNTGNGYTF. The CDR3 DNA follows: TGTGCCAGCAGCCAAAACACAGGGAACGGCTACACCTTC.

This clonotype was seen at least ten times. CDR3 residues: CAWNEAGGNQPQHF. The CDR3 region has the DNA TGTGCCTGGAATGAGGCTGGAGGCAATCAGCCCCAGCATTTT. The V call is TRBV30, the J call TRBJ1-5; D not certain. The CDR3 is 14 amino acids. CDR1 and CDR2 from the germline V gene are GTSNPN and SVGIG (reference sequence). Trimming took 4 bases from V and 2 from J, leaving 12 bases between them.